The present entry profiles one T cell receptor beta chain with its context. Per germline, CDR1 MNHNS and CDR2 SASEGT. This CDR3 comprises 16 residues. V lost 6 bases, J lost 2 bases, and 11 bases stayed unmatched. RNA transcripts served as the template for amplifying TCR beta CDR3 regions. Initially, a first-round RT-PCR of the TCR CDR3 employed the HTBI primer set. TCRdb ran MiXCR on the multiplex PCR reads and lists one entry per CDR3 protein. The table has some 270,000 distinct CDR3 sequences, around 24% seen once. The source of the sample is a study of T cells in Graves' hyperthyroidism and ophthalmopathy.

V gene TRBV6-1 combines with J gene TRBJ1-2; 8 nucleotides align to TRBD1. The TCR was taken from a middle-aged woman with Graves' ophthalmopathy. Sequenced material: blood. The CDR3 sequence is CASRGQVPKPNYGYTF. Here the CDR3 DNA reads TGTGCCAGCAGGGGACAGGTCCCTAAGCCCAACTATGGCTACACCTTC.